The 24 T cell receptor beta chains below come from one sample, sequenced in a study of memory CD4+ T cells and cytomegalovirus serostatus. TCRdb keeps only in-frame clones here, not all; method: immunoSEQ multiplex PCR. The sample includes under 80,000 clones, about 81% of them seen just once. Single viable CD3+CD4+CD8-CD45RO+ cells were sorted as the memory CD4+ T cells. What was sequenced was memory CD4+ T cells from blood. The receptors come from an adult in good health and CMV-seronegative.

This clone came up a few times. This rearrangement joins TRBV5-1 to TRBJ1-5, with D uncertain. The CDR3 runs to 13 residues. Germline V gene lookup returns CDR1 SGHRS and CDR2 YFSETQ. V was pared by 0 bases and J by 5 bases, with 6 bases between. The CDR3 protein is CASSLEGYQPQHF. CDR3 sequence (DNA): TGCGCCAGCAGCTTGGAGGGCTATCAGCCCCAGCATTTT.

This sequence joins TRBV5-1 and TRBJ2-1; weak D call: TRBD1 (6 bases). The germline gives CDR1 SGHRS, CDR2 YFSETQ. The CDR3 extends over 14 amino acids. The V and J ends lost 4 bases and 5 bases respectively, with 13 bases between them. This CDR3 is CASSERAGDNEQFF. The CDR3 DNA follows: TGCGCCAGCAGCGAGAGGGCAGGGGACAATGAGCAGTTCTTC. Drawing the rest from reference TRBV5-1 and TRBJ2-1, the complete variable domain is KAGVTQTPRYLIKTRGQQVTLSCSPISGHRSVSWYQQTPGQGLQFLFEYFSETQRNKGNFPGRFSGRQFSNSRSEMNVSTLELGDSALYLCASSERAGDNEQFFGPGTRLTVL.

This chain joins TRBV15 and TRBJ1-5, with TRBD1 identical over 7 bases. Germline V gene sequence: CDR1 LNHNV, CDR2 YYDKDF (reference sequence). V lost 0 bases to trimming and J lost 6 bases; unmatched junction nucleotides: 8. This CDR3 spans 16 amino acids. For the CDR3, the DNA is TGTGCCACCAGCAGAGATTTGGCGACAGGGCGTCAGCCCCAGCATTTT. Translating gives CATSRDLATGRQPQHF.

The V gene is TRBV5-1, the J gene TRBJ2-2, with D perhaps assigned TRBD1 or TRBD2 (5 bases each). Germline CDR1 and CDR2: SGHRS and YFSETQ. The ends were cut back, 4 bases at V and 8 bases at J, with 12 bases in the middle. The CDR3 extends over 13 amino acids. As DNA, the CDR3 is TGCGCCAGCAGCAGGGACCAAGCGGGGGAGCTGTTTTTT. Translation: CASSRDQAGELFF.

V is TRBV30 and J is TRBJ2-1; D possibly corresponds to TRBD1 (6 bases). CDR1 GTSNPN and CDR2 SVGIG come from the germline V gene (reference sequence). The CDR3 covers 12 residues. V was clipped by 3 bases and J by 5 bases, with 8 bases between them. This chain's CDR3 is CAWRDRHNEQFF. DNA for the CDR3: TGTGCCTGGAGGGACAGACACAATGAGCAGTTCTTC.

The CDR3 bases are TGTGCCAGCTCACCGTACACACCCGACGGACGGTATGGCTACACCTTC. This encodes CASSPYTPDGRYGYTF. The chain carries TRBV18 and TRBJ1-2; D remains unclear. Germline loops: CDR1 KGHSH, CDR2 LQKENI. V gave up 3 bases and J gave up 5 bases, with 19 bases separating them. This CDR3 is 16 amino acids long.

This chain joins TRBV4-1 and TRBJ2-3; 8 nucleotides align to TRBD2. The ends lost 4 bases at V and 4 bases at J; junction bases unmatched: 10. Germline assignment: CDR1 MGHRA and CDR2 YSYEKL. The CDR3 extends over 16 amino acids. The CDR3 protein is CASSRPPWRGADTQYF. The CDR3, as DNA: TGCGCCAGCAGCCGGCCCCCCTGGCGGGGGGCAGATACGCAGTATTTT.

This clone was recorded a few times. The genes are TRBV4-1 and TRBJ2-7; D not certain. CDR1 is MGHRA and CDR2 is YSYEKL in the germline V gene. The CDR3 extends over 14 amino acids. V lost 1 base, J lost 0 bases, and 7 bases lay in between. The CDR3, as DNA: TGCGCCAGCAGCCAAGGACGGACCTCCTACGAGCAGTACTTC. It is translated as CASSQGRTSYEQYF.

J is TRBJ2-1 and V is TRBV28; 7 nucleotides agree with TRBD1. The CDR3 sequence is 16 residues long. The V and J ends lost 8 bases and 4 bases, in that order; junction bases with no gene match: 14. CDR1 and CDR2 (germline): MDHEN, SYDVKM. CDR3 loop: CASLIGEDRAYNEQFF. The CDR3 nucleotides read TGTGCCAGCCTAATAGGGGAAGACAGGGCGTACAATGAGCAGTTCTTC.

The CDR3, as DNA: TGTGCCAGCAGCCCCGGGGCTGATACGCAGTATTTT. This encodes CASSPGADTQYF. The V call is TRBV5-6, the J call TRBJ2-3; D could derive from TRBD1 or TRBD2 (5 bases each). The germline gives CDR1 SGHDT, CDR2 YYEEEE. V lost 4 bases and J lost 6, with 9 bases in between. This CDR3 region has 12 residues.

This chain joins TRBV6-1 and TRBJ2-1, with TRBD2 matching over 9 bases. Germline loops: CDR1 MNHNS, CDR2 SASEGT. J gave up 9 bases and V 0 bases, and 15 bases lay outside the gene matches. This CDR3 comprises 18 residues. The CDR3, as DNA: TGTGCCAGCAGTGAAGCGGGGGTAGCGGGAGTCAATGGGGGTGAGCAGTTCTTC. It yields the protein CASSEAGVAGVNGGEQFF.

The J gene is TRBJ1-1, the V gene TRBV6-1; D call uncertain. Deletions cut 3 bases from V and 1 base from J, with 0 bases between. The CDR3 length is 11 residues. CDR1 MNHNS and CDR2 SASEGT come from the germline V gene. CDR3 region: CASSENTEAFF. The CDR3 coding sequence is TGTGCCAGCAGTGAGAACACTGAAGCTTTCTTT.

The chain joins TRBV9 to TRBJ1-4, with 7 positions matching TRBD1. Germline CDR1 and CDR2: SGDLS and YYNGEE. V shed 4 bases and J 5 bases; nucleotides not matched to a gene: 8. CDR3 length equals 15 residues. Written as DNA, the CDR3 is TGTGCCAGCAGCCCCCTTGCAGGGGGGAATGAAAAACTGTTTTTT. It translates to CASSPLAGGNEKLFF.

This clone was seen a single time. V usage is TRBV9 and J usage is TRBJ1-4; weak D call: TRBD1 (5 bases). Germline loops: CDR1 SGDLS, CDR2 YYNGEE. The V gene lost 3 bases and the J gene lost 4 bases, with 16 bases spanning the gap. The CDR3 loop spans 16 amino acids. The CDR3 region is CASSASWGRVNEKLFF. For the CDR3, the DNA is TGTGCCAGCAGCGCATCGTGGGGGAGGGTTAATGAAAAACTGTTTTTT.

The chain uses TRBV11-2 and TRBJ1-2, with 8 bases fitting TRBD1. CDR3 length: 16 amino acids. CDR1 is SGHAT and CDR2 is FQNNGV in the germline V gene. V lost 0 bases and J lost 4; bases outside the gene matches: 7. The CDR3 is CASSLDIPTGVYGYTF. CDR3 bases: TGTGCCAGCAGCTTAGATATCCCGACAGGGGTCTATGGCTACACCTTC.

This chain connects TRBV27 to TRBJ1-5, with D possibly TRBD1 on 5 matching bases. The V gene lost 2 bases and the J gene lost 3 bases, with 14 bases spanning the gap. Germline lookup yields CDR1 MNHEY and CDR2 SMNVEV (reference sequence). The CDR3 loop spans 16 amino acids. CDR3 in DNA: TGTGCCAGCAGTTTAAGTCGCCAGGGCTTCAATCAGCCCCAGCATTTT. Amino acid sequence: CASSLSRQGFNQPQHF.

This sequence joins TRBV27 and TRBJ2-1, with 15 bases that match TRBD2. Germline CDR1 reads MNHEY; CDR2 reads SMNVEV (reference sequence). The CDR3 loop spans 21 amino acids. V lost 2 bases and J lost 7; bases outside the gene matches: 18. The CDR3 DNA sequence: TGTGCCAGCAGTTTAGGGGTCCCGGGACTAGCGGGAGGTGACTTGGTGAATGAGCAGTTCTTC. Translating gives CASSLGVPGLAGGDLVNEQFF.

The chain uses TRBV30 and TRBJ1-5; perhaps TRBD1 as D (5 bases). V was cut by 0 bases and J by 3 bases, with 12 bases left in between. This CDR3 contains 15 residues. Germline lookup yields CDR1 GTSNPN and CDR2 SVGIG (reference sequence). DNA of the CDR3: TGTGCCTGGAGTGTACCCGCCAGGGTCAATCAGCCCCAGCATTTT. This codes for CAWSVPARVNQPQHF.

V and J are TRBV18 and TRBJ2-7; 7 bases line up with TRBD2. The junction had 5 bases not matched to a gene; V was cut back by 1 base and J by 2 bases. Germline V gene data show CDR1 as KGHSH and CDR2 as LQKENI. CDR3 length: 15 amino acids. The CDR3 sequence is CASSPRRELPYEQYF. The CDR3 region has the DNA TGTGCCAGCTCACCACGGCGGGAGTTGCCCTACGAGCAGTACTTC.

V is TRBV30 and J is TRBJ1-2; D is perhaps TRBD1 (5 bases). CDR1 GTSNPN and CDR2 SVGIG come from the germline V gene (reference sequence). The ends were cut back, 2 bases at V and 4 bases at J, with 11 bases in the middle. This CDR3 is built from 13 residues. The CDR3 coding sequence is TGTGCCTGGAGTTTGGGGGACCGCTATGGCTACACCTTC. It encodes CAWSLGDRYGYTF.

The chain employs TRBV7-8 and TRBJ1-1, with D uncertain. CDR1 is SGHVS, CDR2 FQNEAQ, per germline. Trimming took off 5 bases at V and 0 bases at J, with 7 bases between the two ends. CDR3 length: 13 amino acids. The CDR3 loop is CASSITVNTEAFF. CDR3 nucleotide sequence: TGTGCCAGCAGCATAACAGTGAACACTGAAGCTTTCTTT. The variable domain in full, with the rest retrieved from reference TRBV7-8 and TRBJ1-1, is GAGVSQSPRYKVAKRGQDVALRCDPISGHVSLFWYQQALGQGPEFLTYFQNEAQLDKSGLPSDRFFAERPEGSVSTLKIQRTQQEDSAVYLCASSITVNTEAFFGQGTRLTVV.

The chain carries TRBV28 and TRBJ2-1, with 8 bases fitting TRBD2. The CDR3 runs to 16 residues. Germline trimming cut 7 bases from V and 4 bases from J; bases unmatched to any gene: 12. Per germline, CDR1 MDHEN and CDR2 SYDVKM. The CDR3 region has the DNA TGTGCCAGCACGGACCCCACTAGCGGTTATTACAATGAGCAGTTCTTC. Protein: CASTDPTSGYYNEQFF.

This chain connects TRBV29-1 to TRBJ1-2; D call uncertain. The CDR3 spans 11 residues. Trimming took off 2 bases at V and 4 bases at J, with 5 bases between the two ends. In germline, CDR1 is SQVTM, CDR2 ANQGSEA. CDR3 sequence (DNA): TGCAGCGTTGAAACCCCCTATGGCTACACCTTC. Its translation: CSVETPYGYTF.

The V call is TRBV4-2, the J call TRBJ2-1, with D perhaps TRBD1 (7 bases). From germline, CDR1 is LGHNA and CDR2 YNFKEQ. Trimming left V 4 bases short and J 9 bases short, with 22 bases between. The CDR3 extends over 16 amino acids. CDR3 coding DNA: TGTGCCAGCAGCCGCCAGGGGGGCGCCCCCGGGATTGAGCAGTTCTTC. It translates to CASSRQGGAPGIEQFF.